This paragraph covers one T cell receptor (beta chain) sequence. The data originate from a study of OX40 agonist ivuxolimab in advanced cancers. Germline V lookup: CDR1 SGHDT, CDR2 YYEEEE. The CDR3 is made up of 15 amino acids. Between the trimmed V and J ends, which lost 2 bases and 0 bases, there was a span of 9 bases. Libraries were prepared by immunoSEQ multiplex PCR; TCRdb keeps only in-frame clonotypes and omits some of them. The table has about 19,000 clones, about four fifths seen once; the top ten hold about 10%. Blood specimens came from baseline, cycle 4 day 1, and cycle 7 day 1. This chain connects TRBV5-6 to TRBJ1-5; D possibly corresponds to TRBD1 (5 bases). The clonotype originates from an adult with an advanced solid tumor such as melanoma, head and neck, liver or kidney cancer. Source: CD4+ or CD8+ T cells sorted from blood, taken in a trial of the OX40 agonist ivuxolimab. The CDR3: CASSFGRGSNQPQHF. The CDR3 nucleotides are TGTGCCAGCAGCTTCGGGAGGGGTAGCAATCAGCCCCAGCATTTT.